The source of this TCR beta chain is a study of T cell repertoires in cytomegalovirus infection. Background on the study: Recently identified HLA-C-restricted CMV epitopes were used, and well-studied HLA-B-restricted CMV epitopes were used as well.

On this clonotype: Its antigen is undetermined.

Via MiXCR, TCRdb re-called the reads, giving one row per CDR3 protein. The data hold about 770,000 distinct CDR3 sequences, with 25% to 30% observed a single time. This CDR3 spans 11 amino acids. V lost 10 bases and J 7 bases, leaving 13 bases between the germline ends. CDR1 MNHEY and CDR2 SMNVEV come from the germline V gene (reference sequence). This sequence was found in a human donor in good health (CMV status not recorded). Some clones in this sample may be carry-over from other donors' samples. The J gene is TRBJ1-2, the V gene TRBV27, with no clear D. The sample in question was cultured CD8+ T cells from PBMCs, obtained from culture after CMV antigen stimulation. This chain's CDR3 is CATREGTGYTF. DNA of the CDR3: TGTGCCACCCGGGAGGGTACTGGCTACACCTTC.